The 9 T cell receptor beta chains below all came from one sample that was sequenced in a study of blood T cell repertoires in COVID-19. Using immunoSEQ multiplex PCR, the repertoire was profiled, and TCRdb retains in-frame clones only, with some absent. Of roughly 240,000 clones in the sample, 80% to 90% are singletons; the top ten hold 3% to 4.5%. Input material: PBMCs or T cells enriched from blood (not recorded which). The receptors stem from a woman in her thirties or forties who had been exposed to COVID-19.

Only a few counts were recorded for this clone. The chain links TRBV27 to TRBJ1-1; D is possibly TRBD1 (6 bases). This CDR3 is built from 14 residues. Germline CDR1 reads MNHEY; CDR2 reads SMNVEV (reference sequence). V shed 5 bases and J shed 1 base, with 11 bases lying between them. The CDR3 is CASSARTANTEAFF. The CDR3 nucleotides are TGTGCCAGCAGTGCCCGGACAGCGAACACTGAAGCTTTCTTT.

This clone was seen once. The rearrangement uses TRBV11-1 and TRBJ2-7; 10 nucleotides match TRBD2. Germline V gives CDR1 SGHAT, CDR2 FQDESV (reference sequence). The CDR3 extends over 14 amino acids. The trim removed 4 bases at V and 3 bases at J, leaving 3 bases unmatched. The CDR3 reads CASSSTSGVYEQYF. In DNA form, the CDR3 reads TGTGCCAGCAGCTCTACTAGCGGGGTCTACGAGCAGTACTTC.

To note about this clone: The same CDR3 arises from other DNA sequences in this sample as well. CDR3 residues: CASSPTSGGPYEQYF. In DNA form, the CDR3 reads TGTGCCAGCTCCCCGACTAGCGGGGGGCCCTACGAGCAGTACTTC. The chain recombines TRBV18 with TRBJ2-7; 13 bases align to TRBD2. The length of the CDR3 is 15 residues. The germline V gene encodes CDR1 KGHSH and CDR2 LQKENI. Trimming cost V 6 bases and J 2 bases; bases outside gene matches: 4.

This clone was counted between two and nine times. The rearrangement links TRBV28 to TRBJ1-1; the match to TRBD1 covers 7 bases. The CDR3 contains 13 residues. The V segment lost 2 bases and the J segment 4 bases; nucleotides outside the gene matches: 1. Germline CDR1 is MDHEN and CDR2 is SYDVKM. CDR3 DNA sequence: TGTGCCAGCAGTTTAGAGGGGGCCACTGAAGCTTTCTTT. It encodes CASSLEGATEAFF.

The chain is built from TRBV18 and TRBJ1-5; 7 bases are shared with TRBD1. CDR1 is KGHSH, CDR2 LQKENI, per germline. CDR3 length: 18 residues. V gave up 6 bases and J gave up 1 base; unmatched junction bases: 15. The CDR3 DNA follows: TGTGCCAGCTCGCCTAACGGAGGGGGCGGTCTAAGCAATCAGCCCCAGCATTTT. Its protein product is CASSPNGGGGLSNQPQHF.

The chain links TRBV4-2 to TRBJ1-2; tentative D call: TRBD1 (5 bases). The V gene lost 0 bases and the J gene lost 3 bases, with 11 bases spanning the gap. The germline V gene has CDR1 LGHNA and CDR2 YNFKEQ. CDR3 size: 15 residues. This CDR3 is CASSQDTGADYGYTF. The CDR3 DNA reads as TGTGCCAGCAGCCAAGATACTGGGGCCGACTATGGCTACACCTTC.

The rearrangement joins TRBV4-2 to TRBJ2-1; TRBD2 matches 9 bases. The CDR3 has 18 amino acids. The germline gives CDR1 LGHNA, CDR2 YNFKEQ. J was trimmed by 4 bases and V by 4 bases; bases with no gene match: 14. Here the CDR3 DNA reads TGTGCCAGCAGCCCCCTTTTTCAGCGGGGGGCCTATTACAATGAGCAGTTCTTC. Amino acids: CASSPLFQRGAYYNEQFF.

The chain has TRBV7-8 and TRBJ2-7; a possible D gene is TRBD1 (6 bases). V was clipped by 7 bases and J by 0 bases, with 16 bases between them. CDR1 is SGHVS, CDR2 FQNEAQ, per germline. The CDR3 sequence is 15 residues long. CDR3: CASTNRDFGSYEQYF. CDR3 in DNA: TGTGCCAGCACCAACAGGGATTTTGGCTCCTACGAGCAGTACTTC.

This clone was counted once. The V and J genes are TRBV14 and TRBJ1-6, with 7 bases fitting TRBD1. Trimming cost V 1 base and J 5 bases; bases outside gene matches: 8. The V gene's germline CDR1 is SGHDN and CDR2 FVKESK. This CDR3 spans 17 amino acids. The chain's CDR3 is CASSQGFPGQNNSPLHF. Written as DNA, the CDR3 is TGTGCCAGCAGCCAAGGTTTCCCGGGACAGAATAATTCACCCCTCCACTTT.